Included here is one T cell receptor (beta chain) sequence, with context. The antigen remains unidentified. The sample belongs to a study of cytomegalovirus exposure and HLA in healthy donors. Findings and limits, study-wide: There were several of the most significant clusters that appeared linked to common viral pathogens in a later analysis. The study assumed roughly uniform donor sequencing depth for presence/absence analyses. With later analysis, a missense DCLRE1C variant became linked to TCR beta V- and J-gene trimming. The study put 150 to 200 TCR beta chains on its list as cytomegalovirus-associated.

Primers included in the PCR were 60 Vbeta and 13 Jbeta primers. Assay used: immunoSEQ multiplex PCR; TCRdb lists only in-frame clones, some missing. The table records about 160,000 clones, 65% to 85% of them present only once. This CDR3 comprises 14 residues. V gave up 5 bases and J gave up 1 base; unmatched junction bases: 1. Germline V gene data show CDR1 as MDHEN and CDR2 as SYDVKM. The origin of this receptor is a middle-aged man in good health and CMV-seropositive. The sequenced sample consisted of PBMCs. The chain couples TRBV28 to TRBJ1-1; 10 bases fit TRBD1. CDR3 nucleotides: TGTGCCAGCAGTGGGACAGGGGCGAACACTGAAGCTTTCTTT. This codes for CASSGTGANTEAFF.